This T cell receptor beta chain came from a study of blood T cells in healthy people across ages. There are 15 residues in the CDR3. Germline trimming cut 2 bases from V and 6 bases from J; bases unmatched to any gene: 5. From germline, CDR1 is ENHRY and CDR2 SYGVKD. Findings and caveats of the study: Estimates of total diversity, which came from one million sequenced T cells, were considered to be underestimates.

A second about 7 to 11 cycle PCR used barcoded and J-beta primers. TCRdb fed the 5' RACE reads into MiXCR, producing one record per CDR3 protein. This table holds 550,000 to 750,000 distinct CDR3 sequences, roughly 20% found once. As concerns this clonotype: Its antigen is not known.

The clonotype comes from a man between 65 and 85 years old in good health. This chain connects TRBV10-3 to TRBJ2-7, with 12 bases fitting TRBD1. What was sequenced was blood. Here the CDR3 DNA reads TGTGCCATCAGTGAGACTGGGACAGGGGGCGGCGAGCAGTACTTC. Protein: CAISETGTGGGEQYF.